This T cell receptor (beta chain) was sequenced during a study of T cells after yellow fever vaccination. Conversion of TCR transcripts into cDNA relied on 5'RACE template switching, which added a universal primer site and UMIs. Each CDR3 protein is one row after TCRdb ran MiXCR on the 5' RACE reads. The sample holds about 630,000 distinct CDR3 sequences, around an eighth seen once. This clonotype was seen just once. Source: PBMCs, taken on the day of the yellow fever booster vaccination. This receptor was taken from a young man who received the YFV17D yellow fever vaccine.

CDR3 protein: CASSPLPDGNTIYF. Written as DNA, the CDR3 is TGTGCCAGCTCACCATTACCAGACGGAAACACCATATATTTT. The chain couples TRBV18 to TRBJ1-3; D unresolved. CDR3 length: 14 amino acids. V dropped 2 bases and J dropped 4 bases, with 9 bases sitting between them. Germline V gene sequence: CDR1 KGHSH, CDR2 LQKENI.